One T cell receptor (beta chain) is described in this entry. In the authors' methods: Amplifying reference gene primers gave estimates of nucleated cell counts. Data came from immunoSEQ multiplex PCR; TCRdb stores just in-frame clones and leaves some out. That table is the source of V, J and clone size, and D and trimming were worked out from the DNA. The data hold around 210,000 clones, with about 88% observed a single time. This sample is drawn from a study of blood T cell repertoires in COVID-19. Study-wide background: The origin of the acute and convalescent COVID-19 samples was the United States, Italy and Spain. Sample material is recorded as cDNA or gDNA derived from T cells, B-cell-depleted T cells, or PBMCs.

Specimen: peripheral blood. The sequence derives from a man aged 50-59 years with COVID-19, enrolled during active disease.

The CDR3 protein is CASRPSGGAAGELFF. The CDR3 DNA reads TGTGCCAGCAGGCCTAGCGGGGGGGCCGCCGGGGAGCTGTTTTTT. V usage is TRBV5-5 and J usage is TRBJ2-2; the match to TRBD2 covers 12 bases. The CDR3 runs to 15 residues. The ends lost 5 bases at V and 6 bases at J; junction bases unmatched: 5. Germline lookup yields CDR1 SGHKS and CDR2 YYEKEE (reference sequence).